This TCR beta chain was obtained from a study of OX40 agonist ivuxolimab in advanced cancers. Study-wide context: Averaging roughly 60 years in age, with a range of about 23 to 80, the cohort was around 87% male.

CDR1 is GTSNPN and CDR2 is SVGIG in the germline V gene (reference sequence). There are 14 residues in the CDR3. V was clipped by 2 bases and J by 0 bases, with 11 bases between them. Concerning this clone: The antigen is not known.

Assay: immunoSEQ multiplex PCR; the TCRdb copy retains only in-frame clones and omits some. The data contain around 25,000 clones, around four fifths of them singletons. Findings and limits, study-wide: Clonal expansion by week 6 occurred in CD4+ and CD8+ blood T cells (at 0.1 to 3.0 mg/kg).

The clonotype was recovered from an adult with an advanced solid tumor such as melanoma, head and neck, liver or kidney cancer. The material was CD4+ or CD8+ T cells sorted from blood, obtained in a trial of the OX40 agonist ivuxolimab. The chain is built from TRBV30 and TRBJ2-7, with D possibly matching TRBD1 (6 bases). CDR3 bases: TGTGCCTGGAGTACAGGGAGCGGCTCCTACGAGCAGTACTTC. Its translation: CAWSTGSGSYEQYF.